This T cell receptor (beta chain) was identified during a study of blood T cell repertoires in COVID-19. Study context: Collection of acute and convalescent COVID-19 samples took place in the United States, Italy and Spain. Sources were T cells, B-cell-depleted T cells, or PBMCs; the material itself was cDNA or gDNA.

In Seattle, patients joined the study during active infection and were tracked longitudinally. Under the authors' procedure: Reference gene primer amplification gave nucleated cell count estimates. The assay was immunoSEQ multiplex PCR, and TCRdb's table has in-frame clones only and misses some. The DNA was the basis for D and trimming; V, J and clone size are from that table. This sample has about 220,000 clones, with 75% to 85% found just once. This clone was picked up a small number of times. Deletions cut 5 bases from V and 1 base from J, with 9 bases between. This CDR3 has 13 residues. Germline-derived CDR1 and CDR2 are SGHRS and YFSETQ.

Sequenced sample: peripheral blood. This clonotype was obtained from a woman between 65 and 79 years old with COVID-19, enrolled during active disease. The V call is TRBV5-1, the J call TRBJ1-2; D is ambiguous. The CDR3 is CASRPADNYGYTF. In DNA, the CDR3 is TGCGCCAGCAGACCCGCAGATAACTATGGCTACACCTTC.